This passage covers 16 T cell receptor beta chains from one sample sequenced in a study of T-cell reconstitution after alpha-beta-depleted transplantation in children (dated by TCRdb to about 2016). Library preparation employed PCR. The instrument was an Illumina HiSeq 2500. TCR library preparation used molecular barcoding, with unique molecular identifiers applied to normalize quantification of the TCRbeta repertoire. TCRdb reprocessed the public reads (quality trimming at Q25 with fastp, clone calling with MiXCR) and kept in-frame beta chains. All rows with the same CDR3 protein become a single entry with the most common DNA and genes. A total of approximately 590,000 distinct CDR3 sequences appear in this sample, roughly a tenth of them only once. Approximately 4.1% of the sample lies in the top ten. Sequencing was performed on PBMCs from the stem cell graft donor, taken from the stem cell graft. These receptors originate from a human donor who donated a stem cell graft to a child with acute myeloid leukemia.

This clonotype was seen only a few times. This rearrangement joins TRBV5-1 to TRBJ2-2; no clear D gene. Germline-derived CDR1 and CDR2 are SGHRS and YFSETQ. The CDR3 length is 17 residues. Between the trimmed V and J ends, which lost 0 bases and 0 bases, there was a span of 12 bases. In nucleotides, the CDR3 is TGCGCCAGCAGCTTGGATTCGCGTATGTCGAACACCGGGGAGCTGTTTTTT. It is translated as CASSLDSRMSNTGELFF.

This clonotype was counted at least ten times. This chain uses TRBV12-3 or TRBV12-4 with TRBJ2-2; no firm D call. This CDR3 is 14 amino acids long. Trimming removed 2 bases at V and 1 base at J, with 5 bases between. For the CDR3, the DNA is TGTGCCAGCAGTTTATTTGAGAACACCGGGGAGCTGTTTTTT. This sequence encodes CASSLFENTGELFF.

At least ten counts were recorded for this clonotype. This sequence joins TRBV5-1 and TRBJ2-1; 9 bases map to TRBD2. This CDR3 comprises 15 residues. V gave up 4 bases and J gave up 4 bases; unmatched junction bases: 6. Germline V gene lookup returns CDR1 SGHRS and CDR2 YFSETQ. CDR3 in amino acids: CASSNKTSGYNEQFF. The CDR3 nucleotides are TGCGCCAGCAGCAACAAGACTAGCGGATACAATGAGCAGTTCTTC.

This chain connects TRBV12-3 or TRBV12-4 to TRBJ2-3; possibly TRBD1 for D (6 bases). This CDR3 comprises 13 residues. Trimming pared 10 bases from V and 4 bases from J, leaving 15 bases between. The CDR3 is CANGRTASDTQYF. Here the CDR3 DNA reads TGTGCCAACGGACGGACAGCCTCAGATACGCAGTATTTT.

This clonotype appeared many times. The chain links TRBV3-1 to TRBJ2-2; 7 nucleotides agree with TRBD2. The CDR3 totals 15 residues. The junction had 9 bases not matched to a gene; V was cut back by 5 bases and J by 6 bases. Germline assignment: CDR1 LGHDT and CDR2 YNNKEL (reference sequence). This chain's CDR3 is CASSSQTSSAGELFF. The CDR3 nucleotides read TGTGCCAGCAGCTCTCAGACTAGCTCGGCCGGGGAGCTGTTTTTT.

This clonotype was counted a few times. The chain uses TRBV6-1 and TRBJ1-2; 8 bases line up with TRBD1. The CDR3 is 13 amino acids. Trimming at V came to 6 bases and at J to 5 bases, leaving 5 bases not matched to a gene. Germline V gene data show CDR1 as MNHNS and CDR2 as SASEGT. The CDR3 DNA reads TGTGCCAGCAGCTTGACAGGGGAATATGGCTACACCTTC. Protein product: CASSLTGEYGYTF.

This clonotype was found many times. This sequence joins TRBV12-3 or TRBV12-4 and TRBJ2-4; TRBD1 agrees at 8 bases. Unmatched junction bases numbered 2, after V lost 6 bases and J lost 1 base. The CDR3 is 14 amino acids. As DNA, the CDR3 is TGTGCCAGCAGCTGGACAGGGGCCAAAAACATTCAGTACTTC. This codes for CASSWTGAKNIQYF.

In its sample, this clonotype was seen a few times. The chain joins TRBV20-1 to TRBJ2-2; no clear D. This CDR3 contains 12 residues. V lost 1 base and J 13 bases, leaving 13 bases between the germline ends. Germline V gene lookup returns CDR1 DFQATT and CDR2 SNEGSKA (reference sequence). The CDR3 loop reads CSARVASPGLFF. The DNA of the CDR3 is TGCAGTGCTAGAGTGGCGAGCCCCGGGCTGTTTTTT.

This clonotype was detected a few times. The V and J genes are TRBV5-1 and TRBJ2-7; 8 nucleotides align to TRBD1. Per germline, CDR1 SGHRS and CDR2 YFSETQ. This CDR3 spans 16 amino acids. With 4 bases clipped from V and 6 bases from J, the junction kept 15 bases outside the gene matches. CDR3 residues: CASSTGSGQGIGEQYF. CDR3 nucleotide sequence: TGCGCCAGCAGCACCGGTTCAGGACAGGGTATAGGCGAGCAGTACTTC.

V usage is TRBV2 and J usage is TRBJ2-7; tentatively, D is TRBD2 (6 bases). CDR1 is SNHLY and CDR2 is FYNNEI in the germline V gene. V lost 4 bases, J lost 6 bases, and 13 bases lay in between. The CDR3 extends over 13 amino acids. The CDR3 DNA sequence: TGTGCCAGCAGTGGACAGCCCGGGGGCGAGCAGTACTTC. Protein sequence: CASSGQPGGEQYF. Full variable domain (rest looked up from reference TRBV2 and TRBJ2-7): EPEVTQTPSHQVTQMGQEVILRCVPISNHLYFYWYRQILGQKVEFLVSFYNNEISEKSEIFDDQFSVERPDGSNFTLKIRSTKLEDSAMYFCASSGQPGGEQYFGPGTRLTVT.

The sample holds many counts of this clonotype. This chain connects TRBV28 to TRBJ1-1; D remains ambiguous. Trimming took 5 bases from V and 6 from J, leaving 10 bases between them. Germline V gene data show CDR1 as MDHEN and CDR2 as SYDVKM. The CDR3 consists of 12 residues. This CDR3 is CASSLNPPEAFF. The CDR3 nucleotides read TGTGCCAGCAGTCTTAATCCCCCTGAAGCTTTCTTT.

With respect to this clonotype: This is likely a read error, given that the CDR3 carries no conserved phenylalanine or tryptophan at its end. The chain employs TRBV7-2 and TRBJ1-1; D might be TRBD1 (5 bases). Germline V CDR1 and CDR2: SGHTA, FQGNSA. V lost 3 bases, J lost 5 bases, and 13 bases lay in between. This CDR3 is built from 14 residues. CDR3 nucleotides: TGTGCCAGCAGCTTTTCGGGGGGTAATACTGAAGCTTTCTGT. The encoded protein is CASSFSGGNTEAFC.

This chain links TRBV7-6 with TRBJ2-7; 9 bases match TRBD2. The CDR3 is 18 amino acids. Trimming cost V 6 bases and J 3 bases; bases outside gene matches: 18. Germline V CDR1 and CDR2: SGHVS, FNYEAQ. CDR3 region: CASRLTAGGEAAFYEQYF. The CDR3 nucleotides are TGTGCCAGCAGGCTTACAGCGGGAGGAGAAGCTGCGTTCTACGAGCAGTACTTC.

The sample holds a few counts of this clonotype. This sequence joins TRBV7-9 and TRBJ1-5, with D uncertain. Per the germline V gene, CDR1 is SEHNR and CDR2 is FQNEAQ (reference sequence). This CDR3 spans 13 amino acids. V lost 7 bases to trimming and J lost 0 bases, with 7 bases between them. CDR3 DNA: TGTGCCAGCACCCTAAATAGCAATCAGCCCCAGCATTTT. Its translation is CASTLNSNQPQHF.

This clonotype has only a few counts. The CDR3: CASSALGRSLGEQFF. The CDR3 DNA reads as TGTGCCAGCAGTGCCCTAGGGAGAAGCCTGGGAGAGCAGTTCTTC. The chain links TRBV6-1 to TRBJ2-1, with D tentatively TRBD2 (5 bases). Germline values: CDR1 MNHNS, CDR2 SASEGT. Trimming left V 4 bases short and J 10 bases short, with 20 bases between. The CDR3 contains 15 residues.

This clonotype was counted ten times or more. The chain joins TRBV29-1 to TRBJ2-1; 9 positions agree with TRBD2. The CDR3 extends over 15 amino acids. CDR1 and CDR2 from the germline V gene are SQVTM and ANQGSEA. V shed 1 base and J 0 bases; nucleotides not matched to a gene: 1. In DNA, the CDR3 is TGCAGCGTTGAAGGCGGGGGGGGCTCCTACAATGAGCAGTTCTTC. Protein sequence: CSVEGGGGSYNEQFF.